These T cell receptor beta chains were read from a single sample in a study of tumor-infiltrating lymphocytes in glioblastoma multiforme. From the multiplex PCR reads, TCRdb called clonotypes with MiXCR, one entry per CDR3 protein. The data show about 13,000 distinct CDR3 sequences, 66% seen once. Sequencing was carried out using brain tumor tissue. These receptors all come from a male donor with glioblastoma. The CDR3 runs from the conserved cysteine through the conserved F or W. The order of the fields is D gene, CDR3 length, V gene, J gene, clone size, CDR3 DNA, CDR3 protein. A D gene is named only where the DNA matches it firmly. Expanded clones get a size class; other rows say once, few or many, or leave the size out.

d_call: .; cdr3_length: 11; v_call: TRBV29-1; j_call: TRBJ2-1; clone_size: medium-sized; cdr3_nt: TGCAGCGTTCTGATGGAGTATGAGCAGTTCTTC; cdr3_aa: CSVLMEYEQFF
d_call: .; cdr3_length: 14; v_call: TRBV20-1; j_call: TRBJ2-1; clone_size: few; cdr3_nt: TGCAGTGCTGATGCCCGGAGGGGCTACAATGAGCAGTTCTTC; cdr3_aa: CSADARRGYNEQFF
d_call: .; cdr3_length: 12; v_call: TRBV10-1; j_call: TRBJ2-7; clone_size: .; cdr3_nt: TGCGCCAGCTCGGGTAGCGCCTACGAGCAGTACTTC; cdr3_aa: CASSGSAYEQYF
d_call: .; cdr3_length: 13; v_call: TRBV6-5; j_call: TRBJ1-2; clone_size: once; cdr3_nt: TGTGCCAGCAGCCCAAGCCGGTGGGATGGCTACACCTTC; cdr3_aa: CASSPSRWDGYTF
d_call: .; cdr3_length: 13; v_call: TRBV6-1; j_call: TRBJ2-1; clone_size: medium-sized; cdr3_nt: TGTGCCAGCAGTGAACCACCAAACAATGAGCAGTTCTTC; cdr3_aa: CASSEPPNNEQFF
d_call: .; cdr3_length: 14; v_call: TRBV7-9; j_call: TRBJ2-7; clone_size: many; cdr3_nt: TGTGCCAGCAGCTTCCTTCCCGAAGCCTACGAGCAGTACTTC; cdr3_aa: CASSFLPEAYEQYF
d_call: TRBD1; cdr3_length: 14; v_call: TRBV6-5; j_call: TRBJ1-5; clone_size: .; cdr3_nt: TGTGCCAGCAGTTACTCGGACAGGAATCAGCCCCAGCATTTT; cdr3_aa: CASSYSDRNQPQHF
d_call: .; cdr3_length: 14; v_call: TRBV6-1; j_call: TRBJ1-5; clone_size: .; cdr3_nt: TGTGCCACCTCAATGGAGGTGAGCAATCAGCCCCAGCATTTT; cdr3_aa: CATSMEVSNQPQHF
d_call: .; cdr3_length: 16; v_call: TRBV6-2/TRBV6-3; j_call: TRBJ2-1; clone_size: .; cdr3_nt: TGTGCCAGCAGTTACTCAGGTGGGGCTCTTTACATTGAGCAGTTCTTC; cdr3_aa: CASSYSGGALYIEQFF
d_call: TRBD1; cdr3_length: 17; v_call: TRBV5-5; j_call: TRBJ2-3; clone_size: .; cdr3_nt: TGTGCCAGCAGCGCCGGACAGGGACTCCTGTCTGGAGATACGCAGTATTTT; cdr3_aa: CASSAGQGLLSGDTQYF
d_call: TRBD1; cdr3_length: 15; v_call: TRBV11-2; j_call: TRBJ2-2; clone_size: .; cdr3_nt: TGTACCAGCAGCCCCGGGACAGTGGGCAAAGGGGAGCTGTTTTTT; cdr3_aa: CTSSPGTVGKGELFF
d_call: .; cdr3_length: 15; v_call: TRBV4-1; j_call: TRBJ1-3; clone_size: .; cdr3_nt: TGCGCCAGCCGCCAAGTTCTGGGAAACGGAAACACCATATATTTT; cdr3_aa: CASRQVLGNGNTIYF
d_call: .; cdr3_length: 14; v_call: TRBV20-1; j_call: TRBJ2-5; clone_size: .; cdr3_nt: TGCACTGCTAGAGGTCTTAGGGGTCAAGAGACCCAGTACTTC; cdr3_aa: CTARGLRGQETQYF
d_call: .; cdr3_length: 13; v_call: TRBV20-1; j_call: TRBJ1-2; clone_size: .; cdr3_nt: TGCAGTGCTAGGAAATCCGGGAACTATGGCTACACCTTC; cdr3_aa: CSARKSGNYGYTF
d_call: .; cdr3_length: 14; v_call: TRBV6-6; j_call: TRBJ2-7; clone_size: .; cdr3_nt: TGTGCCAGCAGACGGGTCGTGGGCTCCTACGAACAGTACTTC; cdr3_aa: CASRRVVGSYEQYF
d_call: .; cdr3_length: 16; v_call: TRBV6-1; j_call: TRBJ2-7; clone_size: .; cdr3_nt: TGTGCCAGCAGTCGTGCATGGGGACCGGAAACCTACGAGCAGTACTTC; cdr3_aa: CASSRAWGPETYEQYF
d_call: TRBD1; cdr3_length: 18; v_call: TRBV7-8; j_call: TRBJ2-6; clone_size: .; cdr3_nt: TGTGCCAGCAACTTAGTGACAGGGGGATACTCTGGGGCCAACGTCCTGATTTTC; cdr3_aa: CASNLVTGGYSGANVLIF
d_call: .; cdr3_length: 12; v_call: TRBV10-1; j_call: TRBJ1-2; clone_size: .; cdr3_nt: TGCGCCAAAAGTGACACCAACTATGGCTACACCTTC; cdr3_aa: CAKSDTNYGYTF
d_call: .; cdr3_length: 16; v_call: TRBV4-1; j_call: TRBJ1-1; clone_size: once; cdr3_nt: TGCGCCAGCAGGCAGACACGGGGGGTAGGGGACACTGAAGCTCTCTTT; cdr3_aa: CASRQTRGVGDTEALF
d_call: .; cdr3_length: 15; v_call: TRBV11-2; j_call: TRBJ2-3; clone_size: once; cdr3_nt: TGTGCCAGCAGCTTACAAGGGGCGTGCACAGATACGCAGTACTTT; cdr3_aa: CASSLQGACTDTQYF
d_call: .; cdr3_length: 15; v_call: TRBV6-1; j_call: TRBJ2-7; clone_size: .; cdr3_nt: TGTGCCAGCACCCTTAACAGGGATTCGGCGAACGATCAGCACTTC; cdr3_aa: CASTLNRDSANDQHF
d_call: TRBD2; cdr3_length: 20; v_call: TRBV11-2; j_call: TRBJ2-2; clone_size: .; cdr3_nt: TGTGCCAGCACCCCCTCATTCGGTCACGGGCTAGCGGTAAACACCTGTGAGCTGTTTTTT; cdr3_aa: CASTPSFGHGLAVNTCELFF
d_call: .; cdr3_length: 15; v_call: TRBV19; j_call: TRBJ1-4; clone_size: .; cdr3_nt: TGTGCCAGTAGTACTGAGAACCTCAAGGCGGAAAAACTGTTTTTT; cdr3_aa: CASSTENLKAEKLFF
d_call: TRBD2; cdr3_length: 14; v_call: TRBV7-9; j_call: TRBJ2-3; clone_size: many; cdr3_nt: TGTGCCAGCAGCTTCGGGACTAGCAAAAAGACGCAGTATTTT; cdr3_aa: CASSFGTSKKTQYF
d_call: .; cdr3_length: 15; v_call: TRBV4-2; j_call: TRBJ1-5; clone_size: .; cdr3_nt: TGTGCCAGCAGTCAAGATTTGGCCAGCAATCAGCCCCGGCATTTT; cdr3_aa: CASSQDLASNQPRHF
d_call: .; cdr3_length: 15; v_call: TRBV20-1; j_call: TRBJ2-3; clone_size: once; cdr3_nt: TGCAGTGCTAGACGGGACTCTAGGCCCACAGATACACAGAATTTT; cdr3_aa: CSARRDSRPTDTQNF
d_call: TRBD1; cdr3_length: 15; v_call: TRBV10-3; j_call: TRBJ2-7; clone_size: medium-sized; cdr3_nt: TGTGCCATCAGTGAGGCGACAGGGGCCTCATACGAGCAGTACTTC; cdr3_aa: CAISEATGASYEQYF
d_call: .; cdr3_length: 14; v_call: TRBV6-5; j_call: TRBJ1-5; clone_size: .; cdr3_nt: TGTGCCAGCAGTTACTCGGTCAGGAATCAGCCCCAGCATTTT; cdr3_aa: CASSYSVRNQPQHF
d_call: TRBD2; cdr3_length: 15; v_call: TRBV11-3; j_call: TRBJ2-7; clone_size: few; cdr3_nt: TGTGCCAGCAGCTCAACCGGGACTAGCGGGCGCGAGCAGTACTTC; cdr3_aa: CASSSTGTSGREQYF
d_call: .; cdr3_length: 13; v_call: TRBV3-1; j_call: TRBJ2-2; clone_size: few; cdr3_nt: TGTGCCAGCAGCCAAAACCTTGGCGGGGAGCTGTCTTTT; cdr3_aa: CASSQNLGGELSF
d_call: .; cdr3_length: 14; v_call: TRBV4-1; j_call: TRBJ1-2; clone_size: few; cdr3_nt: TGCGCCGGCAGCCAAAGGATAAGGTATGATGGCTACACCTTC; cdr3_aa: CAGSQRIRYDGYTF
d_call: TRBD1; cdr3_length: 16; v_call: TRBV20-1; j_call: TRBJ2-5; clone_size: .; cdr3_nt: TGTAGTGCTAGAGACCTCATAAACAGGGGGCAAGAGACCCATTACTTC; cdr3_aa: CSARDLINRGQETHYF
d_call: .; cdr3_length: 15; v_call: TRBV30; j_call: TRBJ1-2; clone_size: many; cdr3_nt: TGTGCCTGGAGGCCGGGGGGGGGAGCTAACTATGGCTACACCTTC; cdr3_aa: CAWRPGGGANYGYTF
d_call: TRBD1; cdr3_length: 14; v_call: TRBV20-1; j_call: TRBJ2-7; clone_size: once; cdr3_nt: TGCAGTGCTAGAGACTCACAGGGGATCTATGGGCAGTACTTC; cdr3_aa: CSARDSQGIYGQYF
d_call: .; cdr3_length: 15; v_call: TRBV11-3; j_call: TRBJ2-2; clone_size: once; cdr3_nt: TGTGCCAGCAGCTTAAGTCCCAGGGAGGCCGGGGGGCTGTTTTTT; cdr3_aa: CASSLSPREAGGLFF
d_call: .; cdr3_length: 14; v_call: TRBV7-9; j_call: TRBJ2-7; clone_size: .; cdr3_nt: TGTGCCAGCAGCCCCTCAAGGGTTCCCTACGAGCAGTACTTC; cdr3_aa: CASSPSRVPYEQYF
d_call: .; cdr3_length: 14; v_call: TRBV4-1; j_call: TRBJ2-3; clone_size: .; cdr3_nt: TGCGCCAGCAGCCAAAGGACCAGCACAGATACGCAGTATTTT; cdr3_aa: CASSQRTSTDTQYF
d_call: TRBD1; cdr3_length: 15; v_call: TRBV10-3; j_call: TRBJ2-2; clone_size: once; cdr3_nt: TGTGTCATCAGTGGTTGGACAGGGGGCGACGGGAAGCTGTTTTTT; cdr3_aa: CVISGWTGGDGKLFF
d_call: TRBD1; cdr3_length: 14; v_call: TRBV12-3/TRBV12-4; j_call: TRBJ2-5; clone_size: .; cdr3_nt: TGTGCCAGCAGCGGGACAGGGACGGGAGAGACCCAGTACTTC; cdr3_aa: CASSGTGTGETQYF
d_call: TRBD1; cdr3_length: 14; v_call: TRBV10-3; j_call: TRBJ2-7; clone_size: once; cdr3_nt: TGTGCCATCAGTGAGACAGGGGGCTTGTACGAGCAGTACTTC; cdr3_aa: CAISETGGLYEQYF